This T cell receptor (beta chain) was sequenced during a study of shared clonotypes between healthy human individuals (dated by TCRdb to about 2020). In the study overall: The cohort included three men and a couple of women between 18 and 49 years of age. To estimate repertoire size and how much clonotypes are shared between individuals, the study performed deep sequencing of blood TCR repertoires from roughly five healthy adults. For each donor, CD4 naive and CD4 memory were each given three plates, CD8 naive was given two plates, and CD8 memory was given one plate. Libraries were prepared and TCR repertoires were sequenced by different laboratories using diverse techniques, in order to increase sequencing depth and limit assay-specific biases. Between about 0.8 and 9 billion PBMCs per donor were obtained by leukapheresis.

In regard to this clone: The specificity of this receptor is unknown. No base qualities exist here, and no much larger clone lies one base off it.

The donors were healthy, HIV-negative adults with no recently reported acute infections or vaccinations. Every donor was a Caucasian adult living in Nashville, Tennessee, USA. Magnetic negative selection was used to enrich CD4+ T cells, after which naive cells were positively selected on CD45RA and the negative fraction became the memory subset. After blood collection by leukapheresis, PBMCs were isolated using Ficoll-Histopaque density gradient centrifugation and then cryopreserved in the vapor phase of liquid nitrogen. Purity and quantity of every magnetically sorted T cell population were checked by analytical flow cytometry. Each sorted fraction had its genomic DNA isolated and then quantified by UV absorbance on a Nanodrop 2000c. Spanning cysteine to phenylalanine, the CDR3 consists of 14 amino acids. CDR3 DNA is the only sequence kept; it has 42 bases, read in frame from the first base. The CDR1 and CDR2 encoded by the germline V gene are SGHDT and YYEEEE. V gives up 2 bases and J gives up 6 bases, and the segment between their germline ends measures 14 bases.

Using the deep immunoSEQ assay, multiplex PCR amplified TCR CDR3 regions from genomic DNA. Extracted genomic DNA from each cell subset was spread evenly across all wells of several immunoSEQ 96-well plates, with each plate serving as a replicate. For sorted subsets, each replicate PCR was loaded with approximately 0.2 ug genomic DNA, equivalent to some 27,000 T cell genomes. The purified libraries were quantified using a Qubit 3.0 fluorometer, sized with a Bioanalyzer 2100, and then quantified again using the KAPA Library Quantification kit. Every immunoSEQ 96-well plate was sequenced on a separate single-read 150-cycle Illumina NextSeq 550 flow cell. The original methods were these. The immunoSEQ output contained only junctional sequences without quality scores, so filtering could not match that applied to full-length reads. Sequences were annotated with PyIR, a Python wrapper for IgBLAST v1.9, and V/J genes and CDR3 were assigned using IMGT germline references. Reads with weak V/J assignments (E-value above 1e-6), missing CDR3, stop codons, out-of-frame junctions, or ambiguous translated residues were removed. A V3J clonotype was defined by an identical inferred V gene, J gene, and CDR3 amino acid sequence. To compute the percentage overlap between repertoires, the number of shared unique clonotypes was divided by the size of the smaller repertoire. Repertoire richness was assessed with RTK rarefaction, the Chao1 estimator, and Recon v2.1 estimates of unobserved clonotypes. OLGA was used to compute generation probabilities for all TCRbeta clonotypes that the gDNA method yielded from a few donors. The table was pulled from immuneACCESS by TCRdb, which kept in-frame rearrangements only. Such tables lose some clones; where checked, under half of the loss comes from unresolved V genes, and the rest has no known cause. V and J calls and clone size are as listed in that table; D and trimming were resolved from the DNA. A total of over a million clones appear in this sample, roughly 95% of them only once. The leading ten clones occupy approximately 1.1% of the sample.

The investigation overall reported the following: Only blood was sampled, and tissue TCR repertoires likely differ from those in blood. The genetic and exposure-history diversity represented was limited by the small number of donors. About 5% of naive CD4, roughly 3.6% of naive CD8, 2.3% of memory CD4, and 0.4% of memory CD8 clonotypes were shared across several donors. Pairwise subsampling indicated that sequencing depth was expected to affect the degree of clonotype sharing among donors. Estimated clonotype richness was generally larger for naive than for memory subsets. Incomplete sequencing was indicated by rarefaction of sorted-subset datasets, despite the large sequencing depth. Compared with non-shared clonotypes, clonotypes shared by all four sorted-subset donors had higher generation probabilities.

This TCR derives from a man aged 25-45 years in good health. The sequencing input was naive CD4+ T cells sorted from blood. The cell subset or site label corresponds to: CD45RA+ positively selected. The chain is made from TRBV5-6 and TRBJ1-1; the D region possibly corresponds to TRBD1 (6 bases align). The DNA is as follows: TGTGCCAGCAGCTTCGAGGCCCCAGGGGCTGAAGCTTTCTTT. This encodes CASSFEAPGAEAFF. The entire variable domain, with the stretches around the CDR3 drawn from the reference TRBV5-6 and TRBJ1-1 proteins, is DAGVTQSPTHLIKTRGQQVTLRCSPKSGHDTVSWYQQALGQGPQFIFQYYEEEERQRGNFPDRFSGHQFPNYSSELNVNALLLGDSALYLCASSFEAPGAEAFFGQGTRLTVV.